A single TCR beta chain is shown here with its context. The clone's antigen remains unknown. No much larger clone exists at a distance of one base, and base qualities are not known. These data belong to a study of PD-1 blockade in mismatch repair-deficient tumors (dated by TCRdb to 2015 to 2018). Study-wide context: Between late 2013 and September 2016, the trial enrolled 86 consecutive patients with more than nine types of mismatch repair-deficient cancer, all of whom had received prior treatment and were progressing. Deep sequencing of TCR CDR3 regions was used to track tumor-associated T cell clones in peripheral blood of patients responding to PD-1 blockade.

Study-level results and caveats: Rapid expansion after pembrolizumab followed by contraction, generally before radiologic responses, was shown by tumor-resident clones, which were often undetectable in blood before treatment.

Library preparation employed the immunoSEQ multiplex PCR assay. Held by TCRdb, this immuneACCESS table contains in-frame sequences only and omits some clones. Under half of the omission traces to an unresolved V gene where checked; the cause of the rest is unknown. A total of 50,000 or so clones appear in this sample, around 77% of them only once. The biggest ten clones account for roughly 3.5% of the sample. According to the germline V gene, CDR1 reads SGDLS and CDR2 reads YYNGEE. The CDR3, cysteine through phenylalanine, is 14 amino acids long. The kept DNA is CDR3 alone, 42 bases in frame from the first base. Trimming removed 5 bases from V and 0 bases from J, leaving 9 bases between the germline ends. The sample's time point label, in plain terms: peripheral blood before pembrolizumab. Mismatch repair deficiency was established in every enrolled patient by polymerase chain reaction or immunohistochemistry. TCR sequencing was carried out for a few patients who responded to pembrolizumab therapy. In the phase II trial, pembrolizumab PD-1 blockade was tested prospectively in advanced mismatch repair-deficient cancers, no matter which tissue of origin the cancers came from. Peripheral blood T cell samples were gathered serially, both before PD-1 blockade started and at multiple time points afterward. Blood sampling times were reported as weeks after the first pembrolizumab dose.

The source material was PBMCs, sampled before pembrolizumab treatment. The rearranged segments are TRBV9 and TRBJ2-1; 5 matching bases give a weak D call of TRBD2. This clonotype originated in an adult with mismatch repair-deficient cancer. The CDR3 is CASRAASSYNEQFF. The DNA sequence is TGTGCCAGCAGAGCGGCGAGCTCCTACAATGAGCAGTTCTTC.